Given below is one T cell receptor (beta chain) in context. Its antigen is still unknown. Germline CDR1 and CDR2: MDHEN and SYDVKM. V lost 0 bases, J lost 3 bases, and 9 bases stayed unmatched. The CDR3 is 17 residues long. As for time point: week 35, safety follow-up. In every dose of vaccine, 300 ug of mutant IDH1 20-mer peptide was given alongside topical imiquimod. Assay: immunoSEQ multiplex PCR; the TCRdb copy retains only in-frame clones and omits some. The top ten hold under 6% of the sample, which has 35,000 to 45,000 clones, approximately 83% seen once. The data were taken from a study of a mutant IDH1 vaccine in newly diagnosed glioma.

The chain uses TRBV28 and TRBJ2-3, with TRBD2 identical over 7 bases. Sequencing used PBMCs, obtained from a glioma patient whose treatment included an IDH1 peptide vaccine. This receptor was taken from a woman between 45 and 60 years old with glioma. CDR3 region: CASSLWTSGRGTDTQYF. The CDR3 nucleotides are TGTGCCAGCAGTTTATGGACGAGCGGGCGGGGGACAGATACGCAGTATTTT.